A selection of T cell receptor beta chains follows, all from one sample in a study of post-analysis software for immune sequencing data. Each CDR3 protein is one row after TCRdb ran MiXCR on the PCR reads. The sample has around 250,000 distinct CDR3 sequences; less than 40% are singletons. The sequenced material came from blood. The receptors stem from a girl aged 5 to 17 with multiple sclerosis. Both conserved end residues are part of each CDR3. A D gene is named only where the DNA matches it firmly. Some rows mark clone size as missing; the rest say once, few, many or name a class of expanded clone.

TRBV5-1	TRBJ2-6	-	TRBD1	TGCGCCAGCAGCCGAGGACAGGGGCTTTGGACCAACGTCCTGACTTTC	CASSRGQGLWTNVLTF
TRBV4-2	TRBJ1-4	-	-	TGTGCCAGCAGCCAAGTTTTTCCAGGGTGTTTGGGCATTGATGAAAAACTGTTTTTT	CASSQVFPGCLGIDEKLFF
TRBV20-1	TRBJ2-7	few	TRBD2	TGCAGTGCTAGCGGTGAGCGGGATCACCCCTACGAGCAGTACTTC	CSASGERDHPYEQYF
TRBV7-6	TRBJ2-3	many	TRBD2	TGTGCCAGCAGCTTACCCCCACTAGCGGGGTCCAGCACAGATACGCAGTATTTT	CASSLPPLAGSSTDTQYF
TRBV20-1	TRBJ2-1	few	-	TGCAGTGCCCGCTCCCCCGGGAGCGACTACAATGGGCAGTTCTTC	CSARSPGSDYNGQFF
TRBV5-1	TRBJ2-3	once	TRBD2	TGCGCCAGCAGCTCCCAACTAGCGGGAGGCGCCACGCAGTATTTT	CASSSQLAGGATQYF
TRBV12-3/TRBV12-4	TRBJ2-3	-	TRBD2	TGTGCCAGCAGCCCACTAGCGGGGTCGAGAGCAGATACGCAATATTTT	CASSPLAGSRADTQYF
TRBV2	TRBJ2-3	many	-	TGTGCCAGCAGATCTACTGAAGGAGCAGATACGCAGTATTTT	CASRSTEGADTQYF
TRBV5-1	TRBJ1-2	many	-	TGCGCCAGCAGCGCCGGAGGAGATGGCTACACCTTC	CASSAGGDGYTF
TRBV20-1	TRBJ1-5	-	-	TGCAGTGCTAGTGGGAGGACCAATCAGCCCCAGCATTTT	CSASGRTNQPQHF
TRBV12-3/TRBV12-4	TRBJ2-1	many	TRBD2	TGTGCCAGCACCCGGACTAGCGGGAGAGGATATGAGCAGTTCTTC	CASTRTSGRGYEQFF
TRBV29-1	TRBJ2-7	-	TRBD2	TGCAGCGTTGAGGGACTAGCGGGACCAAGTGACGAGCAGTACTTC	CSVEGLAGPSDEQYF
TRBV7-8	TRBJ2-1	many	-	TGTGCCAGCAGCCCCACCTCGCGGAACTCCTACAATGAGCAGTTCTTC	CASSPTSRNSYNEQFF
TRBV3-1	TRBJ2-5	-	-	TGTGCCAGCGGCCCCTATCCCCAGACGGAGGAGGCACAGTACTTC	CASGPYPQTEEAQYF
TRBV20-1	TRBJ1-5	many	TRBD1	TGCAGTGCTAGAGGCCCCTCCCGGGAGGGGGCGATTCAGCCCCAGCATTTT	CSARGPSREGAIQPQHF
TRBV5-1	TRBJ2-2	-	-	TGCGCCAGCAGCTTGGAGCAGACAGGGAACACCGGGGAGCTGTTTTTT	CASSLEQTGNTGELFF
TRBV7-2	TRBJ2-1	many	TRBD2	TGTGCCAGCAGCTTATCTAGCGGGGGCTCCTACAATGAGCAGTTCTTC	CASSLSSGGSYNEQFF
TRBV5-1	TRBJ1-2	many	TRBD1	TGCGCCAGCAGACCTCCGGGACAGGGGGCAGATGGCTACACCTTC	CASRPPGQGADGYTF
TRBV12-3/TRBV12-4	TRBJ2-7	-	TRBD2	TGTGCCAGCAGGCCCCTCCTCGGGGGGAGGGGAGCATACGATGAGCAGTACTTC	CASRPLLGGRGAYDEQYF
TRBV12-3/TRBV12-4	TRBJ2-3	-	TRBD2	TGTGCCAGCACCCTAGCGGGAGTGAGCACAGATACGCAGTATTTT	CASTLAGVSTDTQYF
TRBV12-3/TRBV12-4	TRBJ2-2	few	-	TGTGCCAGCAGTTGGGGGTGGGACACCGGGGAGCTGTTTTTT	CASSWGWDTGELFF
TRBV7-9	TRBJ1-3	few	TRBD1	TGTGCCAGCAGCGCATGGCAGGGGGCGAAAAACACCATATATTTT	CASSAWQGAKNTIYF
TRBV12-3/TRBV12-4	TRBJ2-1	once	-	TGTGCCAGCACTGACCGGGCCGACGGTGAGCAGTTCTTC	CASTDRADGEQFF
TRBV29-1	TRBJ2-3	-	TRBD2	TGCAGCGTCGTACCGGGACTAGCGGACGGCACAGATACGCAGTATTTT	CSVVPGLADGTDTQYF
TRBV7-9	TRBJ2-2	few	-	TGTGCCAGCAGCTTAAGGGCCACCGGGGAGCTGTTTTTT	CASSLRATGELFF
TRBV12-3/TRBV12-4	TRBJ2-3	once	-	TGTGCCAGCGGAGGGGACGAATTGCCAGATACGCAGTATTTT	CASGGDELPDTQYF
TRBV2	TRBJ1-5	-	-	TGTGCCAGCAGTGCTTCTCAGGGTAGCAATCAGCCCCAGCATTTT	CASSASQGSNQPQHF
TRBV5-1	TRBJ2-6	-	TRBD1	TGCGCCAGCAGCTTGGCCGGGACAGGCATCTCTGGGGCCAACGTCTGGACTTTC	CASSLAGTGISGANVWTF
TRBV14	TRBJ2-1	-	TRBD1	TGTGCCAGCAGCCATTCGAGGGACAGGGGGCTGGTCGAGCAGTTCTTC	CASSHSRDRGLVEQFF
TRBV12-3/TRBV12-4	TRBJ1-1	once	-	TGTGCCAGCAGCATAGCGGGGCTCAACACTGAAGCTTTCTTT	CASSIAGLNTEAFF
TRBV27	TRBJ2-1	many	TRBD2	TGTGCCAGCAGGTTAGCGGGAGGGCTTGAGCAGTTCTTC	CASRLAGGLEQFF
TRBV15	TRBJ2-7	-	-	TGTGCCACCAGCAGAGATATAGGGTCCGAGCAGTACTTC	CATSRDIGSEQYF
TRBV7-2	TRBJ2-5	many	TRBD1	TGTGCCAGCAGCTCCGTCGACAGGGCCCAAGAGACCCAGTACTTC	CASSSVDRAQETQYF
TRBV29-1	TRBJ1-1	-	TRBD1	TGCAGCGTTGAACCGGGACAGGGGGCGGACACTGAAGCTTTCTTT	CSVEPGQGADTEAFF
TRBV27	TRBJ1-2	many	-	TGTGCCAGCAGTTACGCAGGTTACTATGGCTACACCTTC	CASSYAGYYGYTF
TRBV29-1	TRBJ2-2	-	-	TGCAGCGCTTCCCCTGCCAGGAACACCGGGGAGCTGTTTTTT	CSASPARNTGELFF
TRBV12-3/TRBV12-4	TRBJ2-1	-	-	TGTGCCAGCAGTCCCTGGGGGGGCGCCGATGAGCAGTTCTTC	CASSPWGGADEQFF
TRBV3-1	TRBJ2-1	many	-	TGTGCCAGCAGCCAAGGGCCATACAATGAGCAGTTCTTC	CASSQGPYNEQFF
TRBV24-1	TRBJ2-7	few	TRBD2	TGTGCCACCAGTGACGAGATAGCGGGAGGGCATCACGAGCAGTACTTC	CATSDEIAGGHHEQYF
TRBV28	TRBJ2-5	-	-	TGTGCCAGCACCGTCCGGTCCCAAGAGACCCAGTACTTC	CASTVRSQETQYF
TRBV20-1	TRBJ2-5	many	-	TGCAGTGCTAGCGCCCTAAGAGGAGAGACCCAGTACTTC	CSASALRGETQYF
TRBV12-3/TRBV12-4	TRBJ1-2	-	-	TGTGCCAGCAGTCAGGGACATTCTGGCTACACCTTC	CASSQGHSGYTF
TRBV7-6	TRBJ2-7	-	-	TGTGCCAGCAGCGACGGGGAGACCTACGAGCAGTACTTC	CASSDGETYEQYF
TRBV6-5	TRBJ2-7	many	TRBD2	TGTGCCAGCAGTCCCGGGGGGGAGCCTCACGAGCAGTACTTC	CASSPGGEPHEQYF
TRBV6-5	TRBJ2-1	many	-	TGTGCCAGCAGTCCTTCCAGCTCCTACAATGAGCAGTTCTTC	CASSPSSSYNEQFF
TRBV5-6	TRBJ2-5	once	-	TGTGCCAGCAGCTTGGGGCAGGAACTCGAGTACTTC	CASSLGQELEYF
TRBV6-1	TRBJ1-2	many	-	TGTGCCAGCAACCGACAGTATGGCTACACCTTC	CASNRQYGYTF
TRBV6-5	TRBJ2-7	-	-	TGTGCCAGCAGTTACGGTGAGGGAGTCTACGAGCAGTACTTC	CASSYGEGVYEQYF
TRBV24-1	TRBJ2-1	many	-	TGTGCCACCAGTGATACTGCTGGACGGCTCTCCTACAATGAGCAGTTCTTC	CATSDTAGRLSYNEQFF
TRBV28	TRBJ2-3	many	TRBD2	TGTGCCAGCAGTCCACGGATGGGGCGGGGGAACACAGATACGCAGTATTTT	CASSPRMGRGNTDTQYF
TRBV7-2	TRBJ1-2	-	-	TGTGCCAGCAGTTCTGGGGGGGGCAGGGGAGATTTTGGCTACACCTTC	CASSSGGGRGDFGYTF
TRBV27	TRBJ2-1	many	TRBD2	TGTGCCAGCAGTTGGACTAGCGGGAGGGCGAATGAGCAGTTCTTC	CASSWTSGRANEQFF
TRBV6-5	TRBJ2-7	-	TRBD1	TGTGCCAGCAGTCACTTTACAGGGGTCGGAGTGGACATATACAATGAGCAGTACTTC	CASSHFTGVGVDIYNEQYF
TRBV11-2	TRBJ2-1	many	-	TGTGCCAGCAGCTTATCTCCCTTCAGCAAAATCTACAATGAGCAGTTCTTC	CASSLSPFSKIYNEQFF
TRBV5-1	TRBJ2-7	-	-	TGCGCCAGCAGCGCGGAGGCCGAGAGTAGAGAGCAGTACTTC	CASSAEAESREQYF
TRBV7-8	TRBJ1-5	many	TRBD1	TGTGCCAGCAGCTTTTCGGGACAGCAAAATCAGCCCCAGCATTTT	CASSFSGQQNQPQHF
TRBV7-9	TRBJ2-2	-	-	TGTGCCAGCAGCTTACGAGGGGAAGGGATAAACACCGGGGAGCTGTTTTTT	CASSLRGEGINTGELFF
TRBV28	TRBJ2-5	-	TRBD1	TGTGCCAGCAGTTTGGGACAGGGTCAGAGAGAGACCCAGTACTTC	CASSLGQGQRETQYF
TRBV4-2	TRBJ2-7	few	TRBD2	TGTGCCAGCAGCCAAGGGACTAGCGGGAACAATGAGCAGTACTTC	CASSQGTSGNNEQYF